A single sample gave rise to the 26 T cell receptor beta chains below, sequenced in a study of blood T cells in healthy people across ages. With a J-beta primer mix and a sample-barcoded 5' primer, a second PCR ran about 7 to 12 cycles. TCRdb reprocessed the 5' RACE reads via MiXCR and lists one record per CDR3 protein. In the table there are 650,000 to 700,000 distinct CDR3 sequences, about 30% of which are singletons. The sequenced sample consisted of blood. These receptors were taken from a woman older than 75 in good health.

This clonotype was recorded at least ten times. The rearrangement uses TRBV9 and TRBJ2-7; D assignment may be TRBD1 or TRBD2 (5 bases each). Trimming removed 4 bases at V and 7 bases at J, with 15 bases between. Germline V lookup: CDR1 SGDLS, CDR2 YYNGEE. There are 13 residues in the CDR3. The CDR3 protein is CASSTPGLGEQYF. CDR3 DNA: TGTGCCAGCAGCACCCCGGGGCTAGGAGAGCAGTACTTC.

The chain carries TRBV7-6 and TRBJ2-7; the D gene is possibly TRBD1 (6 bases). The germline CDR1 and CDR2 sequences are SGHVS and FNYEAQ. The V end was cut by 5 bases, the J end by 6 bases, with 17 bases between. The CDR3 length is 14 residues. CDR3 bases: TGTGCCAGCAGCACACAGGGCGGAGGCGGCGAGCAGTACTTC. Its protein product is CASSTQGGGGEQYF.

The genes are TRBV7-9 and TRBJ2-5; possibly TRBD2 for D (5 bases). V lost 5 bases, J lost 3 bases, and 13 bases lay in between. The length of the CDR3 is 14 residues. CDR1 is SEHNR, CDR2 FQNEAQ, per germline (reference sequence). Here the CDR3 reads CASSRGVKEETQYF. The CDR3 bases are TGTGCCAGCAGCCGGGGTGTGAAAGAAGAGACCCAGTACTTC.

This clonotype was detected many times. The rearrangement uses TRBV12-3 or TRBV12-4 and TRBJ1-6, with 9 bases matching TRBD1. There are 14 residues in the CDR3. V was pared by 6 bases and J by 6 bases, with 3 bases of the junction left unmatched. DNA of the CDR3: TGTGCCAGCAGACCGGACAGGGGTAATTCACCCCTCCACTTT. Its translation is CASRPDRGNSPLHF.

This clonotype has at least ten counts. The chain carries TRBV13 and TRBJ2-7; 8 nucleotides align to TRBD2. Losses at the gene ends were 8 bases for V and 2 bases for J; bases not matched to a gene: 11. This CDR3 is 15 amino acids long. Germline V gene sequence: CDR1 PRHDT, CDR2 FYEKMQ (reference sequence). CDR3 sequence: CASQLGGGFTYEQYF. The CDR3 DNA is TGTGCCAGCCAGCTGGGCGGGGGGTTCACCTACGAGCAGTACTTC.

This clonotype was detected many times. The rearrangement joins TRBV7-9 to TRBJ1-2, with unresolved D. Germline V CDR1 and CDR2: SEHNR, FQNEAQ (reference sequence). The CDR3 has 14 residues. Trimming removed 1 base at V and 2 bases at J, with 8 bases between. This CDR3 is CASSLDGGNYGYTF. The CDR3 DNA reads TGTGCCAGCAGCTTAGACGGCGGAAACTATGGCTACACCTTC.

V gene TRBV6-5 combines with J gene TRBJ1-5, with D perhaps TRBD1 (5 bases). The CDR3 sequence is 14 residues long. CDR1 is MNHEY and CDR2 is SVGAGI in the germline V gene. The V and J ends lost 6 bases and 6 bases respectively, with 15 bases between them. The CDR3 sequence: CASSLKTGGQPQHF. CDR3 DNA sequence: TGTGCCAGCAGCCTAAAGACGGGGGGTCAGCCCCAGCATTTT.

The rearrangement uses TRBV28 and TRBJ1-1; possibly TRBD1 for D (6 bases). Per germline, CDR1 MDHEN and CDR2 SYDVKM. The CDR3 consists of 12 residues. V was pared by 3 bases and J by 7 bases, with 9 bases between. The CDR3 region is CASSFGQIEAFF. CDR3 DNA sequence: TGTGCCAGCAGTTTTGGACAGATTGAAGCTTTCTTT.

The chain has TRBV5-1 and TRBJ2-7; D perhaps matches TRBD2 (6 bases). The closer fit of TRBJ2-5 to the DNA end suggests the J call may be wrong. The germline V gene encodes CDR1 SGHRS and CDR2 YFSETQ. The CDR3 totals 17 residues. The CDR3 bases are TGCGCCAGCAGCTTGGGGGTTTTAGCGGACGGACGAGAGACCCAGTACTTC. Amino acids: CASSLGVLADGRETQYF.

This clonotype was detected ten times or more. The chain couples TRBV7-2 to TRBJ2-3; 7 bases fit TRBD2. Germline trimming cut 5 bases from V and 7 bases from J; bases unmatched to any gene: 12. Germline V gene data show CDR1 as SGHTA and CDR2 as FQGNSA. This CDR3 contains 15 residues. The DNA of the CDR3 is TGTGCCAGCAGCCGCGGGGCTAGCGGAACTAATACGCAGTATTTT. Protein product: CASSRGASGTNTQYF.

The V call is TRBV7-2, the J call TRBJ1-4; the D gene is possibly TRBD1 (6 bases). The CDR3 consists of 13 residues. Germline V CDR1 and CDR2: SGHTA, FQGNSA. Between the trimmed V and J ends, which lost 5 bases and 7 bases, there was a span of 11 bases. The CDR3 is CASSPVRGEKLFF. As DNA, the CDR3 is TGTGCCAGCAGCCCAGTCAGGGGTGAAAAACTGTTTTTT. Based on the CDR3 plus reference TRBV7-2 and TRBJ1-4, the full variable domain is GAGVSQSPSNKVTEKGKDVELRCDPISGHTALYWYRQSLGQGLEFLIYFQGNSAPDKSGLPSDRFSAERTGGSVSTLTIQRTQQEDSAVYLCASSPVRGEKLFFGSGTQLSVL.

Many counts were recorded for this clonotype. The V and J genes are TRBV7-9 and TRBJ2-3; 13 nucleotides agree with TRBD2. The trim removed 4 bases at V and 1 base at J, leaving 11 bases unmatched. CDR1 and CDR2 (germline): SEHNR, FQNEAQ (reference sequence). This CDR3 spans 19 amino acids. The CDR3 DNA follows: TGTGCCAGCAGCTCTGGACTAGCGGGGGACCTGTTGGGCACAGATACGCAGTATTTT. Protein: CASSSGLAGDLLGTDTQYF. Full variable domain (remainder filled in from reference TRBV7-9 and TRBJ2-3): DTGVSQNPRHKITKRGQNVTFRCDPISEHNRLYWYRQTLGQGPEFLTYFQNEAQLEKSRLLSDRFSAERPKGSFSTLEIQRTEQGDSAMYLCASSSGLAGDLLGTDTQYFGPGTRLTVL.

The chain carries TRBV20-1 and TRBJ2-5; D unclear. The CDR3 loop spans 11 amino acids. The germline CDR1 and CDR2 sequences are DFQATT and SNEGSKA (reference sequence). V lost 6 bases to trimming and J lost 2 bases, with 7 bases between them. This CDR3 reads CSATLQETQYF. Here the CDR3 DNA reads TGCAGTGCCACCCTACAAGAGACCCAGTACTTC.

J is TRBJ1-1 and V is TRBV18; a weak D match, TRBD1 (5 bases). This CDR3 has 14 amino acids. Trimming removed 3 bases from V and 5 bases from J, with 13 bases in between. Per germline, CDR1 KGHSH and CDR2 LQKENI. The CDR3 DNA is TGTGCCAGCTCACCCCCGGGACCCCTTACTGAAGCTTTCTTT. Residues: CASSPPGPLTEAFF.

The V and J genes are TRBV7-9 and TRBJ2-2, with 7 bases lining up with TRBD1. Trimming removed 10 bases from V and 1 base from J; junction bases left unmatched: 18. The CDR3 is made up of 18 amino acids. Germline CDR1 and CDR2: SEHNR and FQNEAQ (reference sequence). CDR3 DNA: TGTGCCACCCCTCCTGACAGGGCTGGTTTATTGAACACCGGGGAGCTGTTTTTT. Protein product: CATPPDRAGLLNTGELFF. Full variable domain (outside the CDR3, taken from reference TRBV7-9 and TRBJ2-2): DTGVSQNPRHKITKRGQNVTFRCDPISEHNRLYWYRQTLGQGPEFLTYFQNEAQLEKSRLLSDRFSAERPKGSFSTLEIQRTEQGDSAMYLCATPPDRAGLLNTGELFFGEGSRLTVL.

CDR3 in amino acids: CASSFKGGELFF. Written as DNA, the CDR3 is TGTGCCAGCAGTTTTAAAGGAGGGGAGCTGTTTTTT. The V gene is TRBV12-3 or TRBV12-4, the J gene TRBJ2-2; no reliable D call. The CDR3 has 12 residues. V lost 3 bases, J lost 8 bases, and 7 bases lay in between.

This clonotype was picked up a small number of times. V and J are TRBV5-1 and TRBJ1-1, with D possibly being TRBD1 (5 bases). Germline values: CDR1 SGHRS, CDR2 YFSETQ. The CDR3 sequence is 14 residues long. Trimming took 1 base from V and 4 from J, leaving 11 bases between them. The CDR3 sequence is CASSLLVDSTEAFF. In DNA, the CDR3 is TGCGCCAGCAGCTTGTTGGTCGACAGCACTGAAGCTTTCTTT.

This clonotype showed up just a few times. J is TRBJ2-3 and V is TRBV20-1; D not certain. Germline V gene data show CDR1 as DFQATT and CDR2 as SNEGSKA (reference sequence). The CDR3 spans 14 residues. The V and J ends lost 6 bases and 5 bases respectively, with 18 bases between them. CDR3 sequence reads: CSAPGVAPRDTQYF. CDR3 DNA: TGCAGTGCCCCGGGTGTTGCCCCTCGAGATACGCAGTATTTT.

This clonotype was seen repeatedly, ten times or more. The rearrangement links TRBV7-9 to TRBJ2-5, with 11 nucleotides matching TRBD2. J gave up 5 bases and V 6 bases, and 8 bases lay outside the gene matches. In germline, CDR1 is SEHNR, CDR2 FQNEAQ (reference sequence). The CDR3 loop spans 15 amino acids. This chain's CDR3 is CASRATSGGGETQYF. In nucleotides, the CDR3 is TGTGCCAGCAGGGCTACTAGCGGGGGTGGTGAGACCCAGTACTTC.

This clonotype occurred a few times. V is TRBV6-1 and J is TRBJ2-2; a weak D match, TRBD2 (5 bases). Trimming stripped 6 bases from V and 0 bases from J, with 14 bases between. The length of the CDR3 is 16 residues. The germline V gene encodes CDR1 MNHNS and CDR2 SASEGT. The CDR3 DNA is TGTGCCAGCAGAGACCTCGGGAAACCGAACACCGGGGAGCTGTTTTTT. As protein: CASRDLGKPNTGELFF.

This clonotype was seen ten or more times. The chain uses TRBV4-2 and TRBJ1-1, with D uncertain. CDR1 LGHNA and CDR2 YNFKEQ come from the germline V gene. V was cut by 4 bases and J by 7 bases, with 13 bases left in between. This CDR3 has 13 residues. CDR3 DNA sequence: TGTGCCAGCAGCCGGGAGGAGGGAAGTGAAGCTTTCTTT. Protein sequence: CASSREEGSEAFF.

This chain joins TRBV6-1 and TRBJ1-6; no clear D gene. Trimming left V 1 base short and J 7 bases short, with 11 bases between. CDR3 length: 15 amino acids. The germline V gene encodes CDR1 MNHNS and CDR2 SASEGT. The CDR3 bases are TGTGCCAGCAGTGAAGTGTACGGGAGAAATTCACCCCTCCACTTT. Amino acids: CASSEVYGRNSPLHF.

CDR3 sequence (DNA): TGTGCCTCACAAAGGAGGGGAGGGGGCACAGATACGCAGTATTTT. Its protein is CASQRRGGGTDTQYF. This chain uses TRBV7-2 with TRBJ2-3; 7 bases fit TRBD2. CDR3 length equals 15 residues. Germline trimming cut 11 bases from V and 1 base from J; bases unmatched to any gene: 12. CDR1 and CDR2 from the germline V gene are SGHTA and FQGNSA.

Concerning this clonotype: One end of the junction is discordant with germline, which a read error may explain. J is TRBJ1-2 and V is TRBV12-3 or TRBV12-4; maybe TRBD1 (6 bases). The CDR3 extends over 12 amino acids. The CDR3 here is CVSSLQGYGYTF. The CDR3 DNA is TGTGTCAGCAGCCTACAGGGTTATGGCTACACCTTC.

In its sample, this clonotype is medium-sized. The chain is built from TRBV4-3 and TRBJ1-2, with D hard to call. Germline V gene sequence: CDR1 LGHNA, CDR2 YSLEER. The length of the CDR3 is 13 residues. V lost 4 bases to trimming and J lost 4 bases, with 10 bases between them. CDR3 region: CASSPDRFYGYTF. The CDR3 DNA reads TGCGCCAGCAGCCCAGATCGGTTCTATGGCTACACCTTC.

This clonotype was detected ten times or more. The V gene is TRBV7-9, the J gene TRBJ2-7; 9 positions match TRBD2. With V trimmed by 5 bases and J by 5 bases, 16 bases remained unmatched. The CDR3 consists of 17 residues. Germline CDR1 and CDR2: SEHNR and FQNEAQ (reference sequence). CDR3 sequence (DNA): TGTGCCAGCAGCCTAACCGGGGGCCTAGCGGGGTTCAACGAGCAGTACTTC. Translating it yields CASSLTGGLAGFNEQYF.